This T cell receptor beta chain is drawn from a study of T cells in Graves' hyperthyroidism and ophthalmopathy. Study background: Blood from the periphery was taken at initial diagnosis, before any treatment.

Amplification of TCR beta CDR3 regions used RNA as the template. When the TCR CDR3 underwent first-round RT-PCR, the HTBI primer set was used. TCRdb re-derived calls from the multiplex PCR reads in MiXCR, one entry per CDR3 protein. The sample lists about 720,000 distinct CDR3 sequences; about 17% were seen once. Germline CDR1 and CDR2: MGHRA and YSYEKL. Germline trimming cut 5 bases from V and 2 bases from J; bases unmatched to any gene: 10. CDR3 length: 17 amino acids. Study-wide findings and caveats: From stable hyperthyroidism, ophthalmopathy was separated by a 13 V-J model. Blood also contained most expanded thyroid clonotypes above 0.001.

Isolation of PBMCs was performed on about 9.9 ml fresh peripheral blood. A note on this clonotype: Its antigen remains unknown.

The gene calls are TRBV4-1 and TRBJ2-3, with 10 nucleotides matching TRBD1. The sample comprised blood. This receptor was obtained from a man between 18 and 35 years old with Graves' hyperthyroidism. DNA for the CDR3: TGCGCCAGCAGCTCACGAGCGACAGGGGGCTTCACAGATACGCAGTATTTT. It codes for CASSSRATGGFTDTQYF.